Listed here is a single TCR beta chain. PCR amplification relied on 60 Vbeta primers (plus 13 Jbeta primers). The protocol was immunoSEQ multiplex PCR, while the TCRdb copy is restricted to in-frame clones and leaves out a portion. This table has about 98,000 clones, 75% to 85% appearing once. This record belongs to a study of cytomegalovirus exposure and HLA in healthy donors. The CDR3 covers 14 residues. The V gene's germline CDR1 is MNHEY and CDR2 SMNVEV (reference sequence). Trimming stripped 6 bases from V and 4 bases from J, with 16 bases between. J is TRBJ2-7 and V is TRBV27, with D perhaps matching TRBD1 (6 bases). The sequencing input was PBMCs. The sequence derives from a man aged 18-30 years in good health and CMV-seropositive. CDR3 amino acids: CASRMGGRGYEQYF. CDR3 coding DNA: TGTGCCAGCAGGATGGGCGGCAGGGGTTACGAGCAGTACTTC.